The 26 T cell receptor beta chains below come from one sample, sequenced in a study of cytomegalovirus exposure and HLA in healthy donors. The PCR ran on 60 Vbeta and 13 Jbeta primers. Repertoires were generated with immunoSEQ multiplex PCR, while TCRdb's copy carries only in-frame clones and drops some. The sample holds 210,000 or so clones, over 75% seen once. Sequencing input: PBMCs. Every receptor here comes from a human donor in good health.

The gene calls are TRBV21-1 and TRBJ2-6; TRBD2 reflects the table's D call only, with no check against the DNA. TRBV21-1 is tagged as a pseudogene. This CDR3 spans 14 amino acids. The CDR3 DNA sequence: TGTGCCAGCCCGGGGGGTACTGGGGCCAACGTCCTGACTTTC. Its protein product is CASPGGTGANVLTF.

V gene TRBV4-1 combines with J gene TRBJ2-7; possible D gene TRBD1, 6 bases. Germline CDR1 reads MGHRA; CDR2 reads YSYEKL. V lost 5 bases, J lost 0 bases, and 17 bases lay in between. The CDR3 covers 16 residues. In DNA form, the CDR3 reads TGCGCCAGCAGCTCGTCATCCGGGACATTCTCCTACGAGCAGTACTTC. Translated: CASSSSSGTFSYEQYF.

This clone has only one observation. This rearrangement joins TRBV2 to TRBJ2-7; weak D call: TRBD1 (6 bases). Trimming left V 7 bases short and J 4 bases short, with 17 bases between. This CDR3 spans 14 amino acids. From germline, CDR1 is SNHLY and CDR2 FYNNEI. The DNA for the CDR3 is TGTGCCAGCAACAAACCCCCAGGGGTGTACGAGCAGTACTTC. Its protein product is CASNKPPGVYEQYF.

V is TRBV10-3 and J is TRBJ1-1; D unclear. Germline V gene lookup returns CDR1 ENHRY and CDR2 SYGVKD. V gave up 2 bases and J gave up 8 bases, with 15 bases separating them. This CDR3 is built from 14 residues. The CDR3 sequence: CAISESSERGEAFF. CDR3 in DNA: TGTGCCATCAGTGAGAGTTCAGAACGGGGAGAAGCTTTCTTT.

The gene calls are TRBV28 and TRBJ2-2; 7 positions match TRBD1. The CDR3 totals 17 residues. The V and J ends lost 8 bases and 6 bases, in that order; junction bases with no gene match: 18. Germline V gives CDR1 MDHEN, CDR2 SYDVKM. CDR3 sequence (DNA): TGTGCCAGCGGGAGTCCGGGACAGAGGAGCCCGCCCGGGGAGCTGTTTTTT. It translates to CASGSPGQRSPPGELFF.

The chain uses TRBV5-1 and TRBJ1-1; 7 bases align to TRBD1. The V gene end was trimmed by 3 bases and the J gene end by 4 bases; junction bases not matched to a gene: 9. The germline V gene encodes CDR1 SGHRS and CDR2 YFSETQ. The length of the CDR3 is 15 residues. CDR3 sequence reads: CASSWGDKGATEAFF. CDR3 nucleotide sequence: TGCGCCAGCAGCTGGGGGGACAAGGGGGCCACTGAAGCTTTCTTT.

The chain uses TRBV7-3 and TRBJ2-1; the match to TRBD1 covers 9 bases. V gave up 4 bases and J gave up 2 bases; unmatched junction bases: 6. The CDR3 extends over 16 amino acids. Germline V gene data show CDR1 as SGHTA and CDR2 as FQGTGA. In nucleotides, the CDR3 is TGTGCCAGCAGCTCTGGGACAGGGAGGACCTACAATGAGCAGTTCTTC. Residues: CASSSGTGRTYNEQFF. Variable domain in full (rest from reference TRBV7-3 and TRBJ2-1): GAGVSQTPSNKVTEKGKYVELRCDPISGHTALYWYRQSLGQGPEFLIYFQGTGAADDSGLPNDRFFAVRPEGSVSTLKIQRTERGDSAVYLCASSSGTGRTYNEQFFGPGTRLTVL.

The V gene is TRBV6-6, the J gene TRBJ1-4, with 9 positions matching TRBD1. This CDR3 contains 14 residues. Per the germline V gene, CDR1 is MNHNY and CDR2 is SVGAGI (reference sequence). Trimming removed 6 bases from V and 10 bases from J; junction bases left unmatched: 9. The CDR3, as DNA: TGTGCCAGCAGGGACGACAGGGGGGTGGGAAAACTGTTTTTT. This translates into CASRDDRGVGKLFF.

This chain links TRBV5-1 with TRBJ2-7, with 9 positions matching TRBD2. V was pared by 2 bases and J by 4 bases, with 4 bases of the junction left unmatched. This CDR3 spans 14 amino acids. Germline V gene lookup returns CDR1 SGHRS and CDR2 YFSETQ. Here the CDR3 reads CASSFSSGTYEQYF. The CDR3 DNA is TGCGCCAGCAGCTTCTCTAGCGGGACTTACGAGCAGTACTTC.

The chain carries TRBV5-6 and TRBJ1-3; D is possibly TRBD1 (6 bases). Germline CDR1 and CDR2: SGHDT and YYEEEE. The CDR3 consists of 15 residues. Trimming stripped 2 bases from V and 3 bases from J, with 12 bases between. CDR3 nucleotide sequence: TGTGCCAGCAGCTTTCGGGGGGCGGGTGGAAACACCATATATTTT. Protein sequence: CASSFRGAGGNTIYF. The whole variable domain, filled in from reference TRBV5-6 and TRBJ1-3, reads DAGVTQSPTHLIKTRGQQVTLRCSPKSGHDTVSWYQQALGQGPQFIFQYYEEEERQRGNFPDRFSGHQFPNYSSELNVNALLLGDSALYLCASSFRGAGGNTIYFGEGSWLTVV.

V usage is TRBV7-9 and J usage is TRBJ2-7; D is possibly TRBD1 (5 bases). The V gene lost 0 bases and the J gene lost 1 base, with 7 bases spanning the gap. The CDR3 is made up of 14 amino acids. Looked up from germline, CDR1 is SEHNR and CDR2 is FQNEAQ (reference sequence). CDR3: CASSLAGVSYEQYF. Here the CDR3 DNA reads TGTGCCAGCAGCTTAGCAGGGGTATCCTACGAGCAGTACTTC. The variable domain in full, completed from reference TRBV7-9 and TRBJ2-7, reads DTGVSQNPRHKITKRGQNVTFRCDPISEHNRLYWYRQTLGQGPEFLTYFQNEAQLEKSRLLSDRFSAERPKGSFSTLEIQRTEQGDSAMYLCASSLAGVSYEQYFGPGTRLTVT.

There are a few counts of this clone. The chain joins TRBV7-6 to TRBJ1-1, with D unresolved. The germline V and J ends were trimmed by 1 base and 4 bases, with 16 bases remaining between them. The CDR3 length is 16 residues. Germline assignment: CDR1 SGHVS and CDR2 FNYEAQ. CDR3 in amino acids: CASSLDSSIRGTEAFF. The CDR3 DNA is TGTGCCAGCAGCTTAGATTCCTCTATACGGGGCACTGAAGCTTTCTTT. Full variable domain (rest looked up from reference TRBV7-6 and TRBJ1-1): GAGVSQSPRYKVTKRGQDVALRCDPISGHVSLYWYRQALGQGPEFLTYFNYEAQQDKSGLPNDRFSAERPEGSISTLTIQRTEQRDSAMYRCASSLDSSIRGTEAFFGQGTRLTVV.

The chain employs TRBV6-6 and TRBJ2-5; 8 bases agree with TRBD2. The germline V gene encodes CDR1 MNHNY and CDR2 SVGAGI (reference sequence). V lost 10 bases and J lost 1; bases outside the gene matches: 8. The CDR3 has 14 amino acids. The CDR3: CAIKGLAGQETQYF. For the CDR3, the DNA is TGTGCCATCAAGGGGCTAGCGGGCCAAGAGACCCAGTACTTC.

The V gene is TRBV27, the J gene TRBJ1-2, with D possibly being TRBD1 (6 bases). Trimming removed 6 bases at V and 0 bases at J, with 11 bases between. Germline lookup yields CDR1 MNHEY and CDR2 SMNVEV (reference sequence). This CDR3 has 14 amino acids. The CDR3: CASSSGEANYGYTF. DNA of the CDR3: TGTGCCAGCAGCTCAGGGGAAGCTAACTATGGCTACACCTTC.

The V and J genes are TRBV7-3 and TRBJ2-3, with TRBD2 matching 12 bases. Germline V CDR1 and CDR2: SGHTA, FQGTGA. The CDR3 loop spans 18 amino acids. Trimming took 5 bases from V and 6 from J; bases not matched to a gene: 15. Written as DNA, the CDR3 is TGTGCCAGCAGCCCCCGAGAACTACTAGCGGGAGGTGCGGATACGCAGTATTTT. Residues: CASSPRELLAGGADTQYF.

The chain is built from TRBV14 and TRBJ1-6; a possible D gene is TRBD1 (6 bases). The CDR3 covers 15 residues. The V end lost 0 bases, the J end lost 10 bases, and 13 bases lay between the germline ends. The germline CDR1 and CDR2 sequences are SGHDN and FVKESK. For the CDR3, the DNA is TGTGCCAGCAGCCAAGAGGTACAGGGACGCTCACCCCTCCACTTT. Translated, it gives CASSQEVQGRSPLHF.

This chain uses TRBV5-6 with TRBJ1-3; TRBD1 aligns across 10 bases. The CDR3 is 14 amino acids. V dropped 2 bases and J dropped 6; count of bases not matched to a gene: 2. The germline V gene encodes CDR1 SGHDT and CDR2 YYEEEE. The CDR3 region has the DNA TGTGCCAGCAGCTTCGGGACAGGGGTAAACACCATATATTTT. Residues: CASSFGTGVNTIYF.

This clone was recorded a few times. This chain's CDR3 is CASSLGVRGHGEQYF. CDR3 sequence (DNA): TGTGCCAGCAGCTTAGGCGTCAGGGGGCATGGCGAGCAGTACTTC. The chain uses TRBV13 and TRBJ2-5; TRBD1 aligns across 8 bases. The end of the DNA fits TRBJ2-7 better, so the J call may be wrong. CDR1 is PRHDT and CDR2 is FYEKMQ in the germline V gene (reference sequence). This CDR3 spans 15 amino acids.

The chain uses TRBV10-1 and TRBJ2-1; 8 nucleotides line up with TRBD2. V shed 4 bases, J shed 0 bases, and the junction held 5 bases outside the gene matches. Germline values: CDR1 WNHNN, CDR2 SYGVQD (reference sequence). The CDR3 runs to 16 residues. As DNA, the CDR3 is TGCGCCAGCAGTGGGAGCGGGAGCCCCTCCTACAATGAGCAGTTCTTC. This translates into CASSGSGSPSYNEQFF.

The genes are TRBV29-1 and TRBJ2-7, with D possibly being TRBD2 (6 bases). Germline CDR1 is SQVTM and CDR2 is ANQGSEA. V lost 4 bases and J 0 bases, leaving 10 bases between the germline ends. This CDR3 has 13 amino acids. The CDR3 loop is CSVALAVSYEQYF. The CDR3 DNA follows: TGCAGCGTTGCTTTAGCGGTCTCCTACGAGCAGTACTTC.

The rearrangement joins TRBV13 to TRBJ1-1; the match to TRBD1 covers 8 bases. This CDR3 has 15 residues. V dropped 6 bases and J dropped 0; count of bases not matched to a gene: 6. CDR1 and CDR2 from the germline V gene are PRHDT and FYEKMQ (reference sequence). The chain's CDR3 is CASSKGDRMNTEAFF. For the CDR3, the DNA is TGTGCCAGCAGTAAGGGGGACAGGATGAACACTGAAGCTTTCTTT.

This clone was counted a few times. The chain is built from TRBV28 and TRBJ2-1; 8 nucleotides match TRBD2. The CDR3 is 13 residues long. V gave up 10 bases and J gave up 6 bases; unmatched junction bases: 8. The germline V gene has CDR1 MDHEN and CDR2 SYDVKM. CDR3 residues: CANSGAGGNEQFF. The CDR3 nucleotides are TGTGCCAACTCGGGGGCGGGGGGCAATGAGCAGTTCTTC.

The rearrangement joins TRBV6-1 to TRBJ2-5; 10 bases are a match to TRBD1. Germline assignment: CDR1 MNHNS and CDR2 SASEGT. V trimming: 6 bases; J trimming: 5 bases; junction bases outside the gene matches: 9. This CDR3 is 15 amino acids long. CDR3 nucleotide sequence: TGTGCCAGCAGGGGACTCAGGGACAGGGGCGAGACCCAGTACTTC. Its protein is CASRGLRDRGETQYF.

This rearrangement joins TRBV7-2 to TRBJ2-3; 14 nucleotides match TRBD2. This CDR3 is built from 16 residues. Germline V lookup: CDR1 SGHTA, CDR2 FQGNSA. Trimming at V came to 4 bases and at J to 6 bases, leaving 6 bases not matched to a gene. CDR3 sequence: CASSSRLAGGPDTQYF. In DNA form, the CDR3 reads TGTGCCAGCAGCTCGAGACTAGCGGGAGGGCCGGATACGCAGTATTTT. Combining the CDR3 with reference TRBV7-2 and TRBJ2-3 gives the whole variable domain GAGVSQSPSNKVTEKGKDVELRCDPISGHTALYWYRQSLGQGLEFLIYFQGNSAPDKSGLPSDRFSAERTGGSVSTLTIQRTQQEDSAVYLCASSSRLAGGPDTQYFGPGTRLTVL.

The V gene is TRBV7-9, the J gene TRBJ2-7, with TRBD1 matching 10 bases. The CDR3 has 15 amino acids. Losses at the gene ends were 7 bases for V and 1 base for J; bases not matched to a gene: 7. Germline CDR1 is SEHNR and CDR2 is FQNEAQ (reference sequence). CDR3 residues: CASTPPDRGSYEQYF. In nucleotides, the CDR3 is TGTGCCAGCACCCCCCCGGACAGGGGGTCCTACGAGCAGTACTTC.

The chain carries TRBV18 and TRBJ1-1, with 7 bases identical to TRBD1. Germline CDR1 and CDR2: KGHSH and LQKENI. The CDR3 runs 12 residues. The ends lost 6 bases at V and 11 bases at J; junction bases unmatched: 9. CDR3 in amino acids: CASSPNRGGAFF. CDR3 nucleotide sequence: TGTGCCAGCTCCCCAAACAGGGGTGGCGCTTTCTTT.